This entry concerns a single T cell receptor (beta chain). This sample is part of a study of shared clonotypes between healthy human individuals. Germline-derived CDR1 and CDR2 are SNHLY and FYNNEI. This CDR3 is built from 11 residues. V lost 5 bases to trimming and J lost 8 bases, with 6 bases between them. Assay: immunoSEQ multiplex PCR; the TCRdb copy retains only in-frame clones and omits some. The profile shows just under 350,000 clones, around four fifths of them singletons. The TCR was taken from a man aged 25-40 years in good health. Sequenced input: memory CD4+ T cells sorted from blood. The subset is: CD45RA-negative fraction. This rearrangement joins TRBV2 to TRBJ2-2, with D tentatively TRBD2 (5 bases). CDR3 loop: CASSLAGELFF. The CDR3 DNA follows: TGTGCCAGCAGTTTAGCGGGGGAGCTGTTTTTT.